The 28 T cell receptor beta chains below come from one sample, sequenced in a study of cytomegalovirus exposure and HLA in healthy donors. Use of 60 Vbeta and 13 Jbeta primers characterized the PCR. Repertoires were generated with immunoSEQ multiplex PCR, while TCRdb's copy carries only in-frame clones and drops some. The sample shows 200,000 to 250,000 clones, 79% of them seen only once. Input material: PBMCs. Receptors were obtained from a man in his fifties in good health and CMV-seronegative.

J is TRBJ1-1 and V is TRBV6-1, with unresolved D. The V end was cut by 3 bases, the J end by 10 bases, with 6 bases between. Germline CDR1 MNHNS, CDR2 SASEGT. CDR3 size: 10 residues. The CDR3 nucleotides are TGTGCCAGCAGTGACATCGGAGCTTTCTTT. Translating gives CASSDIGAFF.

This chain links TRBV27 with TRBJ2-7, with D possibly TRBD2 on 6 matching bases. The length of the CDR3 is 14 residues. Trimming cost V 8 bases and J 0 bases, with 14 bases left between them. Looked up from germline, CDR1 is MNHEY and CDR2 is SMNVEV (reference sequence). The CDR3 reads CASGSLGGSYEQYF. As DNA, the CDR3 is TGTGCCAGCGGCTCCCTCGGGGGCTCCTACGAGCAGTACTTC.

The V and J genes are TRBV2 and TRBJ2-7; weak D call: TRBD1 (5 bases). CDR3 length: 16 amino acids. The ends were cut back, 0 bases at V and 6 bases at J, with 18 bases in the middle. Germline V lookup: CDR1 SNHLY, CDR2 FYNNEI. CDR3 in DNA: TGTGCCAGCAGTGAAGCACAGGCCTACGAGTTTATCGAGCAGTACTTC. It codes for CASSEAQAYEFIEQYF. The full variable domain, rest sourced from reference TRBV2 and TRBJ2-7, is EPEVTQTPSHQVTQMGQEVILRCVPISNHLYFYWYRQILGQKVEFLVSFYNNEISEKSEIFDDQFSVERPDGSNFTLKIRSTKLEDSAMYFCASSEAQAYEFIEQYFGPGTRLTVT.

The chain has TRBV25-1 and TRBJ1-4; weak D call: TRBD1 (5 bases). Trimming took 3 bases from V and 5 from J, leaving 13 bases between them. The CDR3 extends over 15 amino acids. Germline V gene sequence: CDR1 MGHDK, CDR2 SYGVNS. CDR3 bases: TGTGCCAGCAGTGAGGAGGGACGGTGGAATGAAAAACTGTTTTTT. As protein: CASSEEGRWNEKLFF.

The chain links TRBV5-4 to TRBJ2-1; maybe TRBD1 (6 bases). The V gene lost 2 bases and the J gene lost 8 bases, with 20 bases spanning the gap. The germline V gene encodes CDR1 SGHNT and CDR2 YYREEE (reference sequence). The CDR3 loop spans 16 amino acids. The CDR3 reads CASSLGGVGNGYEQFF. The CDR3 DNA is TGTGCCAGCAGCTTAGGGGGAGTGGGAAATGGGTATGAGCAGTTCTTC.

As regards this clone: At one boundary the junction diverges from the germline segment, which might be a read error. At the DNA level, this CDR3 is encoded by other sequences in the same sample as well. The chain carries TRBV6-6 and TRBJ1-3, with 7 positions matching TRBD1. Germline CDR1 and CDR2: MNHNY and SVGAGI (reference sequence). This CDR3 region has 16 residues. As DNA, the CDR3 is TGTGCCAGTAGTTACTCGGACAGGAACATTGGAAACACCATATATTTT. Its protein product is CASSYSDRNIGNTIYF.

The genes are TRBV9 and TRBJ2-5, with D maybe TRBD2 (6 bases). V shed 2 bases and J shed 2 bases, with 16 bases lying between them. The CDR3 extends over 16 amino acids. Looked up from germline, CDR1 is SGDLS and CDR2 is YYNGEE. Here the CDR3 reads CASSVSISGVQETQYF. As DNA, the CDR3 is TGTGCCAGCAGCGTTTCCATTAGCGGAGTACAAGAGACCCAGTACTTC.

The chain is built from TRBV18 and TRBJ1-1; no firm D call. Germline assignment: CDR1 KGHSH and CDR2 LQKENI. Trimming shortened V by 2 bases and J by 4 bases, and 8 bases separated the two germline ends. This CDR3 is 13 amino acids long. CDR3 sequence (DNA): TGTGCCAGCTCACCAGGGAGCGCCACTGAAGCTTTCTTT. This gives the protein CASSPGSATEAFF.

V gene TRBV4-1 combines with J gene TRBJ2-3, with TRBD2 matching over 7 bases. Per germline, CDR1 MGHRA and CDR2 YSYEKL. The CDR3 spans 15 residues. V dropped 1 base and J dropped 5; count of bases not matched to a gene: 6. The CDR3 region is CASSQGGGSLDTQYF. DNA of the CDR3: TGCGCCAGCAGCCAAGGGGGCGGGAGCTTAGATACGCAGTATTTT.

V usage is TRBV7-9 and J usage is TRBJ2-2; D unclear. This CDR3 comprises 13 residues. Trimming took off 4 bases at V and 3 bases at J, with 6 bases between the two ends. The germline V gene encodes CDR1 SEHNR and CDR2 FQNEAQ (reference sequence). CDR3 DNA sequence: TGTGCCAGCAGCTCAGGATACACCGGGGAGCTGTTTTTT. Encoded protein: CASSSGYTGELFF.

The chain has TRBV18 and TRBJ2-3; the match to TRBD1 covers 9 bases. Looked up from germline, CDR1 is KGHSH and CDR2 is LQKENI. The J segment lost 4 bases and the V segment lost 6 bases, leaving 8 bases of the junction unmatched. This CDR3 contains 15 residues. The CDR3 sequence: CASSPDRGVADTQYF. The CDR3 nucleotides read TGTGCCAGCTCTCCGGACAGGGGAGTAGCAGATACGCAGTATTTT.

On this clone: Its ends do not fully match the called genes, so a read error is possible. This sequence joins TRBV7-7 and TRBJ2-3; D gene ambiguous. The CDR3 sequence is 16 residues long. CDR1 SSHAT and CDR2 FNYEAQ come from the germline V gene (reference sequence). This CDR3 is CASSLVRGPSTDTQYF. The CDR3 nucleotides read TGTGCTAGCAGCTTAGTGCGTGGGCCGTCCACAGATACGCAGTATTTT.

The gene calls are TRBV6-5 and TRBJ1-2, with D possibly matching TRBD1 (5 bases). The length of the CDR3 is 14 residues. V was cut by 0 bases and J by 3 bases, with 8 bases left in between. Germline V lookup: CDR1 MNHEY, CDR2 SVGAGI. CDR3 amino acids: CASSYSEGYYGYTF. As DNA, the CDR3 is TGTGCCAGCAGTTACTCGGAGGGGTACTATGGCTACACCTTC.

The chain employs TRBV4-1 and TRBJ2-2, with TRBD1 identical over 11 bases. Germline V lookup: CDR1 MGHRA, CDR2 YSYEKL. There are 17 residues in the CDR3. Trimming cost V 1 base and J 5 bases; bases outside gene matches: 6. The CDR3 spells CASSQGDRGSDTGELFF. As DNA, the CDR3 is TGCGCCAGCAGCCAAGGGGACAGGGGGTCGGATACCGGGGAGCTGTTTTTT.

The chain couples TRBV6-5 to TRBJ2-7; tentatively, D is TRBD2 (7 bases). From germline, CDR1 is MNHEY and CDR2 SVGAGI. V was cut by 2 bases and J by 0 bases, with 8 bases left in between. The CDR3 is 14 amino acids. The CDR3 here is CASSYGGASYEQYF. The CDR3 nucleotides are TGTGCCAGCAGTTACGGGGGGGCCTCCTACGAGCAGTACTTC.

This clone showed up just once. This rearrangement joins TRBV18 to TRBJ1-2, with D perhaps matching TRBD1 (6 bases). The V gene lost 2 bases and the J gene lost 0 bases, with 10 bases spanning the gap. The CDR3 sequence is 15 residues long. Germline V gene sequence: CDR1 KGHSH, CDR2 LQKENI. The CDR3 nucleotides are TGTGCCAGCTCACCATTGGACAGAGCTAACTATGGCTACACCTTC. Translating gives CASSPLDRANYGYTF.

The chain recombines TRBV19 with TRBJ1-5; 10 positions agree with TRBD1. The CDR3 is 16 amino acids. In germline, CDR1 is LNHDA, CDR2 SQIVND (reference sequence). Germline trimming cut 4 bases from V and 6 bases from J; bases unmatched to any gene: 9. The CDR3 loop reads CASSRRDRGFPQPQHF. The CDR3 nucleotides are TGTGCCAGTAGTAGGAGGGACAGGGGCTTTCCTCAGCCCCAGCATTTT.

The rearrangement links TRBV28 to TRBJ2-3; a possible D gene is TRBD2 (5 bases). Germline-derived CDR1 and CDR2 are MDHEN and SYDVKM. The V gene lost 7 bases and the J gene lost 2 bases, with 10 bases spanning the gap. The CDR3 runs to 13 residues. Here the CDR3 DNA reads TGTGCCAGCAACCAGCGGAACACAGATACGCAGTATTTT. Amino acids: CASNQRNTDTQYF.

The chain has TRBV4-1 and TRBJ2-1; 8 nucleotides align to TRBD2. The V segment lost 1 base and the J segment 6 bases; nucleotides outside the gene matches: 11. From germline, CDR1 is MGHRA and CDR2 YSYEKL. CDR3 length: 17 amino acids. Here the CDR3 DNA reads TGCGCCAGCAGCCAAGCTTCAGCGGGAGTCTTCCTCAATGAGCAGTTCTTC. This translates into CASSQASAGVFLNEQFF.

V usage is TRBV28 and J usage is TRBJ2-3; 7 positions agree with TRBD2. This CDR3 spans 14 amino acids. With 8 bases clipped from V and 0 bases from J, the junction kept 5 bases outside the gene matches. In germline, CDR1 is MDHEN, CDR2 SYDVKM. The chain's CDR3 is CASLGGTSTDTQYF. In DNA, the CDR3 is TGTGCCAGCCTGGGGGGGACTAGCACAGATACGCAGTATTTT. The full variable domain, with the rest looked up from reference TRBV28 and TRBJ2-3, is DVKVTQSSRYLVKRTGEKVFLECVQDMDHENMFWYRQDPGLGLRLIYFSYDVKMKEKGDIPEGYSVSREKKERFSLILESASTNQTSMYLCASLGGTSTDTQYFGPGTRLTVL.

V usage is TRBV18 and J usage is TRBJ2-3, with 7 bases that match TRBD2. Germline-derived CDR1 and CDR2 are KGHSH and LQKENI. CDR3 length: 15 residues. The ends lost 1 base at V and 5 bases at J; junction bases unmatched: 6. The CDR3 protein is CASSPLSGGIDTQYF. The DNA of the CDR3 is TGTGCCAGCTCACCACTCTCGGGGGGAATAGATACGCAGTATTTT.

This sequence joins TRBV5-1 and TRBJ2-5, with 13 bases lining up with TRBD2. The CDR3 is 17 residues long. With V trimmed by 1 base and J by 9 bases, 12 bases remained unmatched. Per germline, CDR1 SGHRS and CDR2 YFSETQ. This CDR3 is CASSLPRLAGGPFPQYF. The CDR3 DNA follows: TGCGCCAGCAGCTTGCCTAGACTAGCGGGAGGCCCTTTCCCCCAGTACTTC.

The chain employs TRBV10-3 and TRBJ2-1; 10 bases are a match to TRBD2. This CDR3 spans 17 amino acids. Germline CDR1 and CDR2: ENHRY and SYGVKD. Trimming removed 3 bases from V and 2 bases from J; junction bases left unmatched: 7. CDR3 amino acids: CAISDAITSGAYNEQFF. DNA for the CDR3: TGTGCCATCAGTGACGCAATTACTAGCGGGGCCTACAATGAGCAGTTCTTC.

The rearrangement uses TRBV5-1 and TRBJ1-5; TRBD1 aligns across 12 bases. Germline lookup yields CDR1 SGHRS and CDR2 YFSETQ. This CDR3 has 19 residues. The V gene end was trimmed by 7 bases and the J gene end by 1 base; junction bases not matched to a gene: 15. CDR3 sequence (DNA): TGCGCCAGCCCTAGGTGGGGACAGGGGGCGGAGGAGAGCAATCAGCCCCAGCATTTT. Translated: CASPRWGQGAEESNQPQHF.

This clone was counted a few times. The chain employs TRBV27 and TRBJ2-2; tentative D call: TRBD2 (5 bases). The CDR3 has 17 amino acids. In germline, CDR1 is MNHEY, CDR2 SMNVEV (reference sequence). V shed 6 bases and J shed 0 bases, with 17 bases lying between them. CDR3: CASSPWGEGPNTGELFF. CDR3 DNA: TGTGCCAGCAGCCCCTGGGGAGAGGGCCCGAACACCGGGGAGCTGTTTTTT.

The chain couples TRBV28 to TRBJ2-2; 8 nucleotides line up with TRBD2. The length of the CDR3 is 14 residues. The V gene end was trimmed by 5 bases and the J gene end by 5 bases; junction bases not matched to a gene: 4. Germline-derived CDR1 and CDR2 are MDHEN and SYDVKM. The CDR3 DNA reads TGTGCCAGCAGTGGGAGCGGGAGTACCGGGGAGCTGTTTTTT. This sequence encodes CASSGSGSTGELFF. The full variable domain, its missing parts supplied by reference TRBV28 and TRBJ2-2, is DVKVTQSSRYLVKRTGEKVFLECVQDMDHENMFWYRQDPGLGLRLIYFSYDVKMKEKGDIPEGYSVSREKKERFSLILESASTNQTSMYLCASSGSGSTGELFFGEGSRLTVL.

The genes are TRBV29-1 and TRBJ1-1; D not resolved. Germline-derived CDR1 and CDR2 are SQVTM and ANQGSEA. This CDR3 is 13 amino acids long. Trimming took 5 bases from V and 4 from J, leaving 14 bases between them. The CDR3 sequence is CSVKSGIVTEAFF. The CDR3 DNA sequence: TGCAGCGTTAAGTCAGGAATTGTCACTGAAGCTTTCTTT.

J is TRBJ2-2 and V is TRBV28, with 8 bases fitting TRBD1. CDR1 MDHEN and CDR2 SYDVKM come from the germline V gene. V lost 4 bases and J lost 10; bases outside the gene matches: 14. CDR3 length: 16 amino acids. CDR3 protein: CASSSAGQGINVELFF. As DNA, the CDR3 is TGTGCCAGCAGTTCGGCAGGACAGGGCATCAATGTGGAGCTGTTTTTT.